The text below deals with one T cell receptor (beta chain). Its antigen remains unknown. This specimen belongs to a study of T cells in Graves' hyperthyroidism and ophthalmopathy. General study points: Most expanded thyroid clonotypes above 0.001 recurred in blood.

It was RNA transcripts that yielded the amplified TCR beta CDR3 regions. The HTBI primer set served for first-round RT-PCR of the TCR CDR3. TCRdb re-analysed the multiplex PCR reads in MiXCR, keeping a single row per CDR3 protein. The sample records 500,000 to 550,000 distinct CDR3 sequences, 15% to 20% being singletons. This CDR3 region has 14 residues. The germline CDR1 and CDR2 sequences are SEHNR and FQNEAQ (reference sequence). The V and J ends lost 3 bases and 7 bases, in that order; junction bases with no gene match: 3. This TCR was recovered from a man aged 35-49 years with Graves' ophthalmopathy. The rearrangement links TRBV7-9 to TRBJ2-2, with 9 bases aligning to TRBD2. Sample: blood. The CDR3 protein is CASSLGLAIGELFF. In nucleotides, the CDR3 is TGTGCCAGCAGCTTGGGACTAGCTATCGGGGAGCTGTTTTTT.